This TCR beta chain is from a study of T cell responses to AZD1222 COVID-19 vaccine. Whole-study findings and limits: Mapped onto spike, vaccine-associated CD4 TCRs spanned it and were dominant at 160-218 and 743-854. Reportedly, close to half of spike-specific TCRs are directed against unmutated variant regions. Possibly, clonal diversity was underestimated; donors were largely white British and included more females.

Profiling relied on immunoSEQ multiplex PCR, and the TCRdb table lists in-frame clones only, not all of them. The profile covers approximately 100,000 clones, with more than 85% appearing a single time and approximately 4.9% taken by the ten largest. This clone was seen a handful of times. No antigen is known for it. This clonotype was sampled from an adult in good health. The starting material was peripheral blood, obtained on day 0 of AZD1222 vaccination.

The CDR3 here is CASSSSGPNTEAFF. The DNA for the CDR3 is TGTGCCAGCAGCTCCTCCGGTCCGAACACTGAAGCTTTCTTT. The chain is built from TRBV7-3 and TRBJ1-1; D not certain. This CDR3 has 14 amino acids. CDR1 is SGHTA and CDR2 is FQGTGA in the germline V gene. V was clipped by 4 bases and J by 1 base, with 10 bases between them.